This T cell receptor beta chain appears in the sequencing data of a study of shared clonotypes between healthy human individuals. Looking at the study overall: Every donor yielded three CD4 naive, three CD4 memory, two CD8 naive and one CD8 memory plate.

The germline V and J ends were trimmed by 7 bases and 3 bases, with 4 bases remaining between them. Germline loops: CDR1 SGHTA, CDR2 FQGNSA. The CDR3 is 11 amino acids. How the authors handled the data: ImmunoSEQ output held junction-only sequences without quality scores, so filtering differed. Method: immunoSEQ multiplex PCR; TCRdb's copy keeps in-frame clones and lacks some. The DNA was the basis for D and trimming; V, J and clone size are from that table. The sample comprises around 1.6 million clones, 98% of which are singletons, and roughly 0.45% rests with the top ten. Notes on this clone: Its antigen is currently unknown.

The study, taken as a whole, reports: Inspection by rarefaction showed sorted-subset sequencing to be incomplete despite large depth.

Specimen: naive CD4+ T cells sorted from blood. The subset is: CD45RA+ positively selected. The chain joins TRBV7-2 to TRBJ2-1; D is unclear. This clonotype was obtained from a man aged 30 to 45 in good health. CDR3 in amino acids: CASTDYNEQFF. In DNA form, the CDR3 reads TGTGCCAGCACCGACTACAATGAGCAGTTCTTC.